These 8 T cell receptor beta chains were sequenced from one sample in a study of cytomegalovirus exposure and HLA in healthy donors (dated by TCRdb to about 2017). The library was produced with the immunoSEQ multiplex PCR assay. For the multiplex PCR, a mixture combining 60 forward primers for TCR Vbeta segments and 13 reverse primers for TCR Jbeta segments was used. Sourced from immuneACCESS, this table was stored by TCRdb with only in-frame sequences that have V and J called. A share of the clones is absent; for the studies checked, an unresolved V gene accounts for under half, and the remainder has no known explanation. Across this sample there are 40,000 or so clones, with over 55% seen only once. Roughly 8.9% of the sample is taken by the ten largest. The specimen was PBMCs. All receptors come from a human donor in good health.

This chain joins TRBV7-2 and TRBJ2-5; 10 bases are a match to TRBD1. CDR1 SGHTA and CDR2 FQGNSA come from the germline V gene. With 1 base clipped from V and 5 bases from J, the junction kept 7 bases outside the gene matches. This CDR3 is built from 16 residues. CDR3 in amino acids: CASSLVGTGAGETQYF. The CDR3, as DNA: TGTGCCAGCAGCTTAGTGGGGACAGGGGCCGGGGAGACCCAGTACTTC.

V gene TRBV7-6 combines with J gene TRBJ2-5; tentatively, D is TRBD1 (6 bases). The CDR3 runs 15 residues. CDR1 and CDR2 (germline): SGHVS, FNYEAQ. The V and J ends lost 4 bases and 4 bases respectively, with 16 bases between them. DNA of the CDR3: TGTGCCAGCAGCTCCGGGACACTAAGTCGAGAGACCCAGTACTTC. Translation gives CASSSGTLSRETQYF.

The genes are TRBV29-1 and TRBJ1-5, with 8 bases lining up with TRBD1. V was pared by 7 bases and J by 0 bases, with 5 bases of the junction left unmatched. CDR3 length: 14 amino acids. In germline, CDR1 is SQVTM, CDR2 ANQGSEA. Here the CDR3 reads CSARTGYSNQPQHF. The CDR3 nucleotides read TGCAGCGCCCGGACAGGGTATAGCAATCAGCCCCAGCATTTT.

The J gene is TRBJ1-5, the V gene TRBV16, with D possibly matching TRBD1 (5 bases). CDR1 is KGHSY and CDR2 is FQNENV in the germline V gene. CDR3 length: 15 residues. The V and J ends lost 4 bases and 2 bases respectively, with 12 bases between them. The CDR3 DNA is TGTGCCAGCAGCCGGTCAGGGATTCGCAATCAGCCCCAGCATTTT. Protein sequence: CASSRSGIRNQPQHF.

V usage is TRBV10-1 and J usage is TRBJ2-1; the D is unclear. V was cut by 1 base and J by 0 bases, with 7 bases left in between. Germline V gene data show CDR1 as WNHNN and CDR2 as SYGVQD (reference sequence). This CDR3 has 15 residues. CDR3 coding DNA: TGCGCCAGCAGTGAGTATCCGAGCTCCTACAATGAGCAGTTCTTC. Its translation: CASSEYPSSYNEQFF.

In its sample, this clone was seen a few times. One junction end disagrees with the germline gene, perhaps due to a read error. The CDR3 DNA sequence: TGTGCCAGCAGTGAACGGCTTTGGGGACAGAGGTCCCTCTTT. Translating gives CASSERLWGQRSLF. The chain links TRBV6-1 to TRBJ1-1, with TRBD1 matching over 7 bases. The CDR3 is 14 amino acids. Germline CDR1 and CDR2: MNHNS and SASEGT.

The rearrangement uses TRBV7-9 and TRBJ2-5, with 7 nucleotides matching TRBD1. This CDR3 region has 15 residues. The trim removed 5 bases at V and 4 bases at J, leaving 10 bases unmatched. Looked up from germline, CDR1 is SEHNR and CDR2 is FQNEAQ (reference sequence). CDR3 loop: CASSPLTGSRETQYF. CDR3 sequence (DNA): TGTGCCAGCAGCCCGCTGACAGGGTCGCGAGAGACCCAGTACTTC.

The V call is TRBV7-9, the J call TRBJ1-1; 9 bases map to TRBD1. The CDR3 extends over 14 amino acids. Germline loops: CDR1 SEHNR, CDR2 FQNEAQ (reference sequence). V lost 2 bases and J lost 4; bases outside the gene matches: 2. Written as DNA, the CDR3 is TGTGCCAGCAGCTTACCGGACAGGGGCACTGAAGCTTTCTTT. The encoded protein is CASSLPDRGTEAFF.